One TCR beta chain is described in this entry. The source of the sample is a study of control samples from healthy donors and cancer patients. Assay used: immunoSEQ multiplex PCR; TCRdb lists only in-frame clones, some missing. This table holds about 160,000 clones, just under 95% found once. V was trimmed by 6 bases and J by 8 bases, leaving 16 bases between them. Germline V lookup: CDR1 SGHVS, CDR2 FNYEAQ. This CDR3 spans 13 amino acids. The chain combines TRBV7-6 with TRBJ1-2; D is ambiguous. Sequences were obtained from blood. The source of this sequence is an older woman in good health. The CDR3 nucleotides read TGTGCCAGCAGTCCGGAGGGATCGTTGGGCTACACCTTC. It specifies CASSPEGSLGYTF.